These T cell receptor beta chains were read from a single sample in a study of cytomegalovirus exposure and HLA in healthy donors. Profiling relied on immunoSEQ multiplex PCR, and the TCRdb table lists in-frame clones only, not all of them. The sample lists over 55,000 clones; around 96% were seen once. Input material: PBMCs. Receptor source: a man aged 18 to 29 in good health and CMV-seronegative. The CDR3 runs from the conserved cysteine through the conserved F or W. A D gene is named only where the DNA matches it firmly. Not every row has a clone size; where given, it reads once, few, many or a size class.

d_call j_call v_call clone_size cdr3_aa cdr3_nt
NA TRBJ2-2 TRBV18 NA CASSPPPTSQTGELFF TGTGCCAGCTCACCACCGCCGACTAGTCAGACCGGGGAGCTGTTTTTT
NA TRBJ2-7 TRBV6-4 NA CASWGVYYYEQYF TGTGCCAGCTGGGGGGTTTACTATTACGAGCAGTACTTC
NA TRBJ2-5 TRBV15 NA CATSRLAKETQYF TGTGCCACCAGCAGACTAGCGAAAGAGACCCAGTACTTC
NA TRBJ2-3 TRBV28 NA CASSFTGGGADTQYF TGTGCCAGCAGTTTTACTGGAGGAGGGGCAGATACGCAGTATTTT
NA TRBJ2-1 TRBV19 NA CASSIDEINEQFF TGTGCCAGTAGTATAGACGAGATAAATGAGCAGTTCTTC
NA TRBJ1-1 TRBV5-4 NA CASSLFEGIGTEAFF TGTGCCAGCAGCTTGTTTGAGGGCATAGGCACTGAAGCTTTCTTT
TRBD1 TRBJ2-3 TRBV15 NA CATSTTGQGTDTQYF TGTGCCACCAGCACCACGGGACAGGGGACAGATACGCAGTATTTT
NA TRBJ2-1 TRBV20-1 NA CSVPSVEQFF TGCAGTGTCCCTAGCGTTGAGCAGTTCTTC
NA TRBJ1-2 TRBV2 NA CASSEIRAGNYGYTF TGTGCCAGCAGTGAAATCCGGGCGGGAAACTATGGCTACACCTTC
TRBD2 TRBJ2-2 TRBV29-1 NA CALTQGLAGAGSGELFF TGCGCACTTACACAAGGACTAGCGGGAGCGGGGTCCGGGGAGCTGTTTTTT
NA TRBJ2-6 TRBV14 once CASSPFRSGANVLTF TGTGCCAGCAGCCCTTTCCGCTCTGGGGCCAACGTCCTGACTTTC
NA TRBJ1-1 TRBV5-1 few CASIDGVMNTEAFF TGCGCCAGCATCGACGGAGTAATGAACACTGAAGCTTTCTTT
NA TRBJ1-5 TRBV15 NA CATSRDAIGGPQHF TGTGCCACCAGCAGAGATGCCATCGGGGGGCCCCAGCATTTT
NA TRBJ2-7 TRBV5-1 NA CASSLSTGHYEQYF TGCGCCAGCAGCTTGTCAACAGGGCACTACGAGCAGTACTTC
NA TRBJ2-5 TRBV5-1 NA CASSFSGEETQYF TGCGCCAGCAGCTTTTCAGGGGAAGAGACCCAGTACTTC
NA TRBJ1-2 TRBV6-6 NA CASSADLGGGGYTF TGTGCCAGCAGCGCCGACCTCGGAGGTGGTGGCTACACCTTC
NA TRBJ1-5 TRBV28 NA CATERPNQPQHF TGTGCCACCGAGCGCCCGAATCAGCCCCAGCATTTT
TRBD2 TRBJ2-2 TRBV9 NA CASSPSGSLTGELFF TGTGCCAGCAGCCCTAGCGGGTCTTTGACCGGGGAGCTGTTTTTT
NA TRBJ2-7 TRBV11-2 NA CASSLRGRGFLVSYEQYF TGTGCCAGCAGCTTGAGAGGGAGAGGATTTCTGGTTTCCTACGAGCAGTACTTC
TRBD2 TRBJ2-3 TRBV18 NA CASSPKREGSTDTQYF TGTGCCAGCTCACCCAAGCGGGAGGGTAGCACAGATACGCAGTATTTT
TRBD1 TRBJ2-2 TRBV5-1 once CASNGHRGLDPGELFF TGCGCCAGCAACGGCCACAGGGGGCTTGATCCCGGGGAGCTGTTTTTT
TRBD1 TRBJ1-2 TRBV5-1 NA CASSMRQGGYTF TGCGCCAGCAGCATGCGACAGGGAGGCTACACCTTC
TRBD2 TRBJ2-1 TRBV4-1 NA CASSPRPLAEVGQFF TGCGCCAGCAGCCCTCGTCCCCTAGCGGAAGTGGGGCAGTTCTTC
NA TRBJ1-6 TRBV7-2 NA CASSSGQPYNSPLHF TGTGCCAGCAGCAGCGGACAGCCTTATAATTCACCCCTCCACTTT
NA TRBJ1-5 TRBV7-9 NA CASSFQNRGAQHF TGTGCCAGCAGCTTTCAGAATCGCGGGGCCCAGCATTTT
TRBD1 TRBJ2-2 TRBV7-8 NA CASSPYRGNTGELFF TGTGCCAGCAGCCCTTACAGGGGGAACACCGGGGAGCTGTTTTTT
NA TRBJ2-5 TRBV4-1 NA CASSPGQFWETQYF TGCGCCAGCAGCCCTGGACAGTTTTGGGAGACCCAGTACTTC
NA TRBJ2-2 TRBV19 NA CASRTGTLNTGELFF TGTGCCAGTAGAACCGGGACTCTGAACACCGGGGAGCTGTTTTTT
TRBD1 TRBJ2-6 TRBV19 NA CASSMTGFGANVLTF TGTGCCAGTAGTATGACAGGGTTCGGGGCCAACGTCCTGACTTTC
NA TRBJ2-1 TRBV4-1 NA CASSHTGGDISNEQFF TGCGCCAGCAGCCATACAGGAGGGGATATCAGTAATGAGCAGTTCTTC
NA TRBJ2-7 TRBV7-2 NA CASSPRLETYEQYF TGTGCCAGCAGCCCCCGACTAGAGACCTACGAGCAGTACTTC
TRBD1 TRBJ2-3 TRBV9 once CASSQGGQGTDTQYF TGTGCCAGCAGTCAAGGAGGACAGGGTACAGATACGCAGTATTTT
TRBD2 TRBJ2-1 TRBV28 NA CASSLRGRASNEQFF TGTGCCAGCAGTTTACGGGGGAGGGCGTCGAATGAGCAGTTCTTC
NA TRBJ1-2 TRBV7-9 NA CASSLKQGTNYGYTF TGTGCCAGCAGCCTAAAACAGGGAACAAACTATGGCTACACCTTC
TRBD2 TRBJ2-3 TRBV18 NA CASSPPRVAGSDTQYF TGTGCCAGCTCACCCCCTAGAGTAGCGGGGTCAGATACGCAGTATTTT
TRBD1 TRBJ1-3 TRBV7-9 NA CASSLTRTGFGNTIYF TGTGCCAGCAGCTTAACCCGGACAGGGTTTGGAAACACCATATATTTT
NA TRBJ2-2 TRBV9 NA CASSVEGGGTGELFF TGTGCCAGCAGCGTCGAGGGAGGCGGCACCGGGGAGCTGTTTTTT
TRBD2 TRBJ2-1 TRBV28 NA CASSVSVTSGGNNEQFF TGTGCCAGCAGTGTGAGTGTTACTAGCGGGGGAAACAATGAGCAGTTCTTC
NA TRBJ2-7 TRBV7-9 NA CASSLNAGSGEQYF TGTGCCAGCAGCTTAAATGCGGGTAGCGGCGAGCAGTACTTC
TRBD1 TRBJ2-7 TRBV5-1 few CASGTDSSYEQYF TGCGCCAGCGGGACAGATAGCTCCTACGAGCAGTACTTC
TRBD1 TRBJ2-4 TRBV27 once CASSGTGGAGNIQYF TGTGCCAGTTCCGGGACAGGGGGCGCGGGAAACATTCAGTACTTC
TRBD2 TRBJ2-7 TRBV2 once CASRTSGSSYEQYF TGTGCCAGCAGAACTAGCGGGAGCTCCTACGAGCAGTACTTC
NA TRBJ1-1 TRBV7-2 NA CASSLDYSKAEAFF TGTGCCAGCAGCTTAGATTACAGTAAGGCTGAAGCTTTCTTT
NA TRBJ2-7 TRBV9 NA CASSVSGTSYEQYF TGTGCCAGCAGCGTGTCTGGGACATCCTACGAGCAGTACTTC
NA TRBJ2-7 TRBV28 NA CASSFRQAPYEQYF TGTGCCAGCAGTTTCCGACAGGCCCCCTACGAGCAGTACTTC